This T cell receptor (beta chain) was recorded in a study of T cells expressing NK-cell markers. Study-wide findings and caveats: There remained a lack of clarity about HCMV specificity of expanded NKG2C+ T cell clones. In a handful of donors, dominant clonotypes made up roughly 28.3-65% of CD3+CD56-NKG2C+ cells.

Germline V lookup: CDR1 MGHDK, CDR2 SYGVNS. The CDR3 sequence is 13 residues long. TCRdb reanalyzed the 5' RACE reads and collapses them to one entry per CDR3 protein, without DNA. Recorded for this sample: about 410,000 distinct CDR3 sequences. On this clonotype: The antigen is unknown.

The source material was blood T cells: a sorted CD56 or NKG2C T cell subset, CD4+ or CD8+ T cells, or bulk PBMC T cells (not recorded which). The gene calls are TRBV25-1 and TRBJ2-5. This clonotype originated in a woman aged 45-65 years in good health. Here the CDR3 reads CASGFLHSGTQYF.